What follows are 7 T cell receptor beta chains derived from one specimen sequenced in a study of CD8+CD57+ T cells in acquired aplastic anemia. According to the study, genomic DNA was the template for TCR beta VDJ and CDR3 profiling. Via MiXCR, TCRdb re-called the reads, giving one row per CDR3 protein. The table lists 120,000 or so distinct CDR3 sequences, 45% to 60% of them singletons. Patients chosen for sequencing had shown CD8+CD57+ cell expansion by flow cytometry. The sequencing input was sorted CD4+, CD8+, or CD8+CD57+ T cells (not recorded which) from PBMCs. Every receptor here comes from a human donor with aplastic anemia.

The chain recombines TRBV29-1 with TRBJ1-1; TRBD1 matches 7 bases. V lost 5 bases to trimming and J lost 5 bases; unmatched junction nucleotides: 20. The CDR3 contains 17 residues. CDR1 is SQVTM and CDR2 is ANQGSEA in the germline V gene. The CDR3, as DNA: TGCAGCGTTCTCGCCGGGGGGACGACAGGGAGGTCGACTGAAGCTTTCTTT. It specifies CSVLAGGTTGRSTEAFF.

By sample share, this clonotype is medium-sized. The V gene is TRBV7-2, the J gene TRBJ1-6; D gene uncertain. There are 13 residues in the CDR3. Germline CDR1 is SGHTA and CDR2 is FQGNSA. Deletions cut 2 bases from V and 9 bases from J, with 8 bases between. The CDR3 nucleotides read TGTGCCAGCAGCTTACCCATCCGTTCACCCCTCCACTTT. Protein: CASSLPIRSPLHF.

The gene calls are TRBV27 and TRBJ2-7, with 7 bases matching TRBD1. The germline V gene has CDR1 MNHEY and CDR2 SMNVEV (reference sequence). Unmatched junction bases numbered 3, after V lost 5 bases and J lost 2 bases. This CDR3 region has 13 residues. Written as DNA, the CDR3 is TGTGCCAGCAGTCACGGACAGGCCTACGAGCAGTACTTC. This sequence encodes CASSHGQAYEQYF.

The chain's CDR3 is CASSIFVTGDNEQFF. DNA of the CDR3: TGTGCCAGTAGTATATTCGTGACAGGGGACAATGAGCAGTTCTTC. The genes are TRBV19 and TRBJ2-1; 8 bases align to TRBD1. There are 15 residues in the CDR3. In germline, CDR1 is LNHDA, CDR2 SQIVND (reference sequence). V gave up 2 bases and J gave up 5 bases; unmatched junction bases: 5.

The chain joins TRBV7-8 to TRBJ1-1; D is undetermined. Germline V CDR1 and CDR2: SGHVS, FQNEAQ. The CDR3 has 13 residues. Trimming shortened V by 8 bases and J by 1 base, and 11 bases separated the two germline ends. The CDR3 region is CASGRQANTEAFF. CDR3 nucleotides: TGTGCCAGCGGGAGACAAGCGAACACTGAAGCTTTCTTT.

This clonotype occurred once. This rearrangement joins TRBV4-1 to TRBJ2-5; D not certain. V shed 1 base and J shed 5 bases, with 11 bases lying between them. The germline gives CDR1 MGHRA, CDR2 YSYEKL. The CDR3 has 14 residues. This chain's CDR3 is CASSQVGSLETQYF. The DNA of the CDR3 is TGCGCCAGCAGCCAAGTCGGCTCGTTGGAGACCCAGTACTTC.

With regard to this clonotype: A read error may account for a junction end that differs from germline. V usage is TRBV10-3 and J usage is TRBJ1-1; D ambiguous. The CDR3 sequence is 11 residues long. Germline V gene lookup returns CDR1 ENHRY and CDR2 SYGVKD. In DNA, the CDR3 is TGTGCCATCAGTGAGTATAGGGAAGCCTTCTTT. Its protein product is CAISEYREAFF.